This T cell receptor beta chain was profiled in a study of shared clonotypes between healthy human individuals. Across the study: In total, the donors were two women and a few men aged 18 to 49.

V lost 3 bases to trimming and J lost 1 base, with 8 bases between them. CDR3 length: 13 residues. CDR1 and CDR2 from the germline V gene are SGHRS and YFSETQ. The assay was run at deep level. Every subset had its genomic DNA shared out evenly among several immunoSEQ plates. The data were produced by immunoSEQ multiplex PCR, yet TCRdb's version contains in-frame clones alone and is incomplete. The sample shows about 470,000 clones, roughly three quarters of them seen only once. This receptor was obtained from a woman aged 40 to 50 in good health. Some clones in this sample may be carry-over from other donors' samples. Source material: PBMCs. This rearrangement joins TRBV5-1 to TRBJ2-7, with D hard to call. CDR3 sequence reads: CASSSISSYEQYF. The DNA of the CDR3 is TGCGCCAGCAGCTCCATTTCATCCTACGAGCAGTACTTC.